One T cell receptor beta chain is described in this entry. The target antigen is unknown. This record comes from a study of neoadjuvant anti-PD-1 for oral cavity cancer. Findings and limits, study-wide: Each response group had just three patients in TCR analyses.

Produced via immunoSEQ multiplex PCR; TCRdb's table is partial and in-frame only. Of some 15,000 clones in the sample, approximately 70% were seen once. The V and J ends lost 4 bases and 3 bases respectively, with 15 bases between them. This CDR3 contains 15 residues. Germline V gives CDR1 LNHNV, CDR2 YYDKDF (reference sequence). The TCR originated in a person aged 35-80 years with oral cavity squamous cell carcinoma. The sample here was PBMCs, taken before nivolumab (anti-PD-1) treatment. This sequence joins TRBV15 and TRBJ2-5; no definite D call. CDR3 DNA sequence: TGTGCCACCAGCATCTCAACTGGGCAGAAAGAGACCCAGTACTTC. It encodes CATSISTGQKETQYF.